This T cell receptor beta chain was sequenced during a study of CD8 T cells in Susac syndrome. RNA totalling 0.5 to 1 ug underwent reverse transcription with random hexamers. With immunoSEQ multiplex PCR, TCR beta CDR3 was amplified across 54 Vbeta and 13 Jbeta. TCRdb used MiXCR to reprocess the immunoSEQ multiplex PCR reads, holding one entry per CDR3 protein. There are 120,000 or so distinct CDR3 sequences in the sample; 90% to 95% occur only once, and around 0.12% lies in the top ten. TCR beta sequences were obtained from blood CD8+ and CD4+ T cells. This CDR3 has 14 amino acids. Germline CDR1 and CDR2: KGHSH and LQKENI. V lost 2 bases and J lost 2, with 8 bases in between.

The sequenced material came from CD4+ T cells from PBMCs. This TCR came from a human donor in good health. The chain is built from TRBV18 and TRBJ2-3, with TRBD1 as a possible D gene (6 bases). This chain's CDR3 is CASSPRQATDTQYF. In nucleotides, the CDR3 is TGTGCCAGCTCACCAAGACAGGCCACAGATACGCAGTATTTT.